This entry is about one TCR beta chain. Its specificity is unknown. This record belongs to a study of CD8 T cell repertoires and HIV-1 epitope variants. Study in general: Twenty-five autologous and known Gag and Nef epitope variant peptides each stimulated T cells separately. IL-2, IL-7 and IL-15 were added on days 3 and 7 of approximately 10-day cultures.

TCRdb's copy holds only in-frame clones and misses some; the assay was immunoSEQ multiplex PCR. This table holds roughly 5,800 clones, more than 55% found once. Study outcomes and limitations: Most of the nine antigen-specific clonotypes appeared cross-reactive to autologous or escape variants.

The CDR3 contains 12 residues. The germline gives CDR1 LNHDA, CDR2 SQIVND (reference sequence). V lost 1 base and J lost 5, with 5 bases in between. The sequencing input was cultured CD8+ T cells derived from PBMCs. The TCR originated in a male donor with HIV. The genes are TRBV19 and TRBJ2-5; no clear D. This CDR3 is CASSIGRETQYF. In DNA form, the CDR3 reads TGTGCCAGTAGTATAGGAAGGGAGACCCAGTACTTC.